The sample holds one count of the clone carrying this T cell receptor (beta chain). Its antigen is unknown. The data stem from a study of cytomegalovirus exposure and HLA in healthy donors. Study summary: An early release of data contained 75 million to 90 million unique TCRs, which came from HLA-typed donors.

The study, taken as a whole, reports: Accurate HLA-A and HLA-B prediction from TCR beta sequences was reported for most subjects. In a later analysis, several top co-occurrence clusters appeared linked to parvovirus B19, influenza, CMV and Epstein-Barr virus.

The primer mix had 60 Vbeta and 13 Jbeta primers. Data came from immunoSEQ multiplex PCR; TCRdb stores just in-frame clones and leaves some out. The data contain 150,000 or so clones, over 75% of them singletons. Trimming removed 0 bases from V and 7 bases from J; junction bases left unmatched: 5. The CDR3 runs 14 residues. Per germline, CDR1 SGHNT and CDR2 YYREEE (reference sequence). The sample comprised PBMCs. The TCR originated in a woman in her forties or fifties in good health and CMV-seropositive. The V gene is TRBV5-4, the J gene TRBJ1-2, with TRBD1 identical over 8 bases. The CDR3 loop is CASSLETGVSGYTF. The CDR3 bases are TGTGCCAGCAGCTTGGAGACAGGGGTCAGTGGCTACACCTTC. The full variable domain, rest sourced from reference TRBV5-4 and TRBJ1-2, is ETGVTQSPTHLIKTRGQQVTLRCSSQSGHNTVSWYQQALGQGPQFIFQYYREEENGRGNFPPRFSGLQFPNYSSELNVNALELDDSALYLCASSLETGVSGYTFGSGTRLTVV.